This T cell receptor beta chain was sequenced in a study of blood T cell repertoires in COVID-19. Study background: Samples of COVID-19 (acute and convalescent) were obtained from the United States, Italy and Spain. PBMCs, B-cell-depleted T cells, or T cells provided the cDNA or gDNA that made up the material.

In the source study's methods: Estimation of nucleated cell counts relied on the amplification of reference gene primers. Assay used: immunoSEQ multiplex PCR; TCRdb lists only in-frame clones, some missing. V and J calls and clone size are given by that table; D and trimming were obtained from the DNA. The data contain roughly 80,000 clones, about 87% of them singletons. Losses at the gene ends were 5 bases for V and 4 bases for J; bases not matched to a gene: 9. Germline V CDR1 and CDR2: SGHAT, FQNNGV. CDR3 length equals 15 residues. Sequences were obtained from peripheral blood. The TCR comes from a man aged 45-65 years with active COVID-19. The chain couples TRBV11-2 to TRBJ2-5, with TRBD1 matching 8 bases. CDR3 coding DNA: TGTGCCAGCAGCCGTGGGGCAGGGGGCGCAGAGACCCAGTACTTC. Translated: CASSRGAGGAETQYF.